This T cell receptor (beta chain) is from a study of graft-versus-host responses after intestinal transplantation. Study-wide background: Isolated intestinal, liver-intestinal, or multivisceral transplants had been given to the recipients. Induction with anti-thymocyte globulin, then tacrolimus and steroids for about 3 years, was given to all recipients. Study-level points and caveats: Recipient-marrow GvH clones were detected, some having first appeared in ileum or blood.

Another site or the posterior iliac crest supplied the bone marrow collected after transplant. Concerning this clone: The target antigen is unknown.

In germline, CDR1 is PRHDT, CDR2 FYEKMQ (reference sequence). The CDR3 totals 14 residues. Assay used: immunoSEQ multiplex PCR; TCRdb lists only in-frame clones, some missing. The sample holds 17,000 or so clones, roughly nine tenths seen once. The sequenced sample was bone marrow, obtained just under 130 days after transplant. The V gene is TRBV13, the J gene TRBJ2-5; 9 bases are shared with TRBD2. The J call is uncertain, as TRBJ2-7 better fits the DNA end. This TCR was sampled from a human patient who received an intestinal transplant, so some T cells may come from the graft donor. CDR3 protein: CASSPTSGSYEQYF. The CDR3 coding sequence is TGTGCCAGCAGCCCAACTAGCGGGTCCTACGAGCAGTACTTC.